This TCR beta chain was identified during a study of identical twins. About this clonotype itself: The antigen remains undetermined.

Unique molecular identifiers were present on cDNA, and template switching added a universal primer site. TCRdb analysed the 5' RACE reads with MiXCR anew, one entry per CDR3 protein. Among approximately 890,000 distinct CDR3 sequences, roughly an eighth were seen once, and the ten largest hold around 1.6%. The V gene's germline CDR1 is SEHNR and CDR2 FQNEAQ (reference sequence). Trimming cost V 5 bases and J 2 bases; bases outside gene matches: 12. The CDR3 loop spans 17 amino acids. Study-wide points: Conclusions relied on cross-sectional statistical analysis, not following the same donors.

Healthy Caucasians provided all donations. These data were likewise used in another study, on yellow fever vaccine responses in identical twins.

The chain combines TRBV7-9 with TRBJ2-3; 8 nucleotides line up with TRBD2. The TCR sequence derives from a woman between 18 and 30 years old in good health. Specimen: PBMCs. The CDR3 region has the DNA TGTGCCAGCAGCCGAAGCCTAGGAGCGGGGGACACAGATACGCAGTATTTT. Translated, it gives CASSRSLGAGDTDTQYF.